This T cell receptor beta chain was identified in a study of OX40 agonist ivuxolimab in advanced cancers. About the research overall: Three patients, one with hepatocellular carcinoma and two with cutaneous melanoma, responded partially.

The CDR3 consists of 12 residues. V lost 0 bases to trimming and J lost 9 bases, with 9 bases between them. Germline V gives CDR1 GTSNPN, CDR2 SVGIG (reference sequence). This clone was seen only once. Profiling relied on immunoSEQ multiplex PCR, and the TCRdb table lists in-frame clones only, not all of them. The sample records around 51,000 clones, roughly 89% being singletons. The rearrangement uses TRBV30 and TRBJ2-1; D call uncertain. Here the sequenced sample was CD4+ or CD8+ T cells sorted from blood, taken in a trial of the OX40 agonist ivuxolimab. The TCR originated in an adult with an advanced solid tumor such as melanoma, head and neck, liver or kidney cancer. The CDR3 spells CAWSVALGEQFF. The CDR3 nucleotides read TGTGCCTGGAGTGTAGCGTTGGGTGAGCAGTTCTTC.